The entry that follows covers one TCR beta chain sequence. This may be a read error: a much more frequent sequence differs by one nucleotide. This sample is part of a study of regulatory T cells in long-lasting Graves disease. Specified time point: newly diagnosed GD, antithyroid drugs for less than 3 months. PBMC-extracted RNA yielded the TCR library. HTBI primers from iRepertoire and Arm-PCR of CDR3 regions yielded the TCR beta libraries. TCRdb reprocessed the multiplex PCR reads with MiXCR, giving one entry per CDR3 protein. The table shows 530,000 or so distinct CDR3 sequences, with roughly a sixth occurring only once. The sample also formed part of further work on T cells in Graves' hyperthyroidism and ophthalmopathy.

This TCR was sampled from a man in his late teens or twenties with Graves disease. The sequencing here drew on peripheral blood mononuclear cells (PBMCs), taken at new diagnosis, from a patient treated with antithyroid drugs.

The CDR3 sequence: CASSLRRQNCEQYF. The CDR3 region has the DNA TGTGCCAGCAGCTTAAGGAGACAGAACTGCGAGCAGTACTTC. The gene calls are TRBV7-9 and TRBJ2-7, with a weak D call TRBD1 (5 bases). The V gene lost 2 bases and the J gene lost 6 bases, with 14 bases spanning the gap. CDR3 size: 14 residues. Looked up from germline, CDR1 is SEHNR and CDR2 is FQNEAQ (reference sequence).